A selection of T cell receptor beta chains follows, all from one sample in a study of cytomegalovirus exposure and HLA in healthy donors. Method: immunoSEQ multiplex PCR; TCRdb's copy keeps in-frame clones and lacks some. The listing contains 75,000 to 85,000 clones. The material sequenced was PBMCs. These receptors were obtained from a man aged 50-59 years in good health and CMV-seronegative. CDR3s include the opening cysteine and the closing phenylalanine or tryptophan. The order of the fields is D gene, V gene, J gene, CDR3 protein, CDR3 DNA. D genes are given only for firm matches.

d_gene: TRBD1
v_gene: TRBV11-2
j_gene: TRBJ2-7
CDR3aa: CASSRLQGAYEQYF
CDR3nt: TGTGCCAGCAGCCGGTTACAGGGGGCTTACGAGCAGTACTTC

d_gene: -
v_gene: TRBV5-1
j_gene: TRBJ2-7
CDR3aa: CASSLHWDTIYEQYF
CDR3nt: TGCGCCAGCAGCTTGCACTGGGACACAATTTACGAGCAGTACTTC

d_gene: -
v_gene: TRBV11-1
j_gene: TRBJ2-5
CDR3aa: CASSLWGTNQETQYF
CDR3nt: TGTGCCAGCAGCTTATGGGGGACAAACCAAGAGACCCAGTACTTC

d_gene: TRBD2
v_gene: TRBV7-3
j_gene: TRBJ2-1
CDR3aa: CASRVAGGRNEQFF
CDR3nt: TGTGCCAGCAGGGTAGCGGGGGGTCGCAATGAGCAGTTCTTC

d_gene: TRBD1
v_gene: TRBV10-1
j_gene: TRBJ2-1
CDR3aa: CASSRDSRSNEQFF
CDR3nt: TGCGCCAGCAGTAGGGACAGTCGGTCCAATGAGCAGTTCTTC

d_gene: -
v_gene: TRBV5-1
j_gene: TRBJ1-5
CDR3aa: CASSYDSVTAQHF
CDR3nt: TGCGCCAGCAGCTACGACAGCGTCACAGCCCAGCATTTT

d_gene: TRBD2
v_gene: TRBV7-7
j_gene: TRBJ2-1
CDR3aa: CASSFGGWNNEQFF
CDR3nt: TGTGCTAGCAGCTTCGGGGGGTGGAACAATGAGCAGTTCTTC

d_gene: -
v_gene: TRBV5-4
j_gene: TRBJ1-1
CDR3aa: CASSPQARQNTEAFF
CDR3nt: TGTGCCAGCAGCCCCCAGGCCAGGCAGAACACTGAAGCTTTCTTT

d_gene: -
v_gene: TRBV7-3
j_gene: TRBJ1-5
CDR3aa: CASLQGSNQPQHF
CDR3nt: TGTGCCAGCCTACAGGGAAGCAATCAGCCCCAGCATTTT

d_gene: -
v_gene: TRBV6-5
j_gene: TRBJ1-2
CDR3aa: CASTRLPRAGYTF
CDR3nt: TGTGCCAGCACCCGTCTTCCGAGGGCCGGCTACACCTTC

d_gene: -
v_gene: TRBV6-1
j_gene: TRBJ1-3
CDR3aa: CASKTAVSGNTIYF
CDR3nt: TGTGCCAGCAAGACAGCCGTCTCTGGAAACACCATATATTTT